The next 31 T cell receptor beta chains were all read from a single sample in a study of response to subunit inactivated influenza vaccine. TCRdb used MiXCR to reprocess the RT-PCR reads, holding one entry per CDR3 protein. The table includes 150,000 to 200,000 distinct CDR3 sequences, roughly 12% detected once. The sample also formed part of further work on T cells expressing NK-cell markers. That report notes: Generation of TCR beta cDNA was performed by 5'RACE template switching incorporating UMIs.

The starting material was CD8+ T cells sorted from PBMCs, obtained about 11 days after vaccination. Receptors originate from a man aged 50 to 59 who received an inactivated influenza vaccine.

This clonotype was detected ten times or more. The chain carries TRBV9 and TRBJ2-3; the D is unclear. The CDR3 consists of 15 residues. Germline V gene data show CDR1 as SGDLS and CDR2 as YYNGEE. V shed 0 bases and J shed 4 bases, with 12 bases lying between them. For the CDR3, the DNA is TGTGCCAGCAGCGTAGGAAGCGACCCGCCAGATACGCAGTATTTT. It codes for CASSVGSDPPDTQYF.

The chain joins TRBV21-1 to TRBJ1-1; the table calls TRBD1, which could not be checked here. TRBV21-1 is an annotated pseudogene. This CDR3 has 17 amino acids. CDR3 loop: CASSPDSGVQANTEAFF. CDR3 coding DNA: TGTGCCAGCAGTCCGGATTCAGGGGTCCAGGCGAACACTGAAGCTTTCTTT.

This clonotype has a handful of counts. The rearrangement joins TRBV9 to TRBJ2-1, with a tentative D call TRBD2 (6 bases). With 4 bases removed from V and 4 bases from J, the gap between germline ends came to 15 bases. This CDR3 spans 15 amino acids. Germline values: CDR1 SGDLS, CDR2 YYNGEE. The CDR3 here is CASSMSGTPYNEQFF. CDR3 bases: TGTGCCAGCAGCATGTCGGGGACTCCTTACAATGAGCAGTTCTTC. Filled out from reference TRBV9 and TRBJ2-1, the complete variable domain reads DSGVTQTPKHLITATGQRVTLRCSPRSGDLSVYWYQQSLDQGLQFLIQYYNGEERAKGNILERFSAQQFPDLHSELNLSSLELGDSALYFCASSMSGTPYNEQFFGPGTRLTVL.

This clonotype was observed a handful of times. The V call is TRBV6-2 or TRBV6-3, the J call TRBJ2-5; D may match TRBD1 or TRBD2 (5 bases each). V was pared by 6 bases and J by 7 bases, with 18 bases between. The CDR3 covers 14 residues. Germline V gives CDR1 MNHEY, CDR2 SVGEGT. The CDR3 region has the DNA TGTGCCAGCAGCCTCGGGGCCCAAGGATGGACCCAGTACTTC. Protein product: CASSLGAQGWTQYF.

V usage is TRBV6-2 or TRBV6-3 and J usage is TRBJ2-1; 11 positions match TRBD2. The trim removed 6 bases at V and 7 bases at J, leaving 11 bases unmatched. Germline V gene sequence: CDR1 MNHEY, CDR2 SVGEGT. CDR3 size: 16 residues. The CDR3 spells CASSKGLAVVRNEQFF. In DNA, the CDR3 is TGTGCCAGCAGCAAGGGACTAGCGGTGGTTAGGAATGAGCAGTTCTTC.

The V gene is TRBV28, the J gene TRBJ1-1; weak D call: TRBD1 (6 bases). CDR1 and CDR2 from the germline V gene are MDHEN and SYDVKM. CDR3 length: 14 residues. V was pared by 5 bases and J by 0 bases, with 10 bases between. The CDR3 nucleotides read TGTGCCAGCAGTCCTCACAGGGTGAACACTGAAGCTTTCTTT. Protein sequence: CASSPHRVNTEAFF.

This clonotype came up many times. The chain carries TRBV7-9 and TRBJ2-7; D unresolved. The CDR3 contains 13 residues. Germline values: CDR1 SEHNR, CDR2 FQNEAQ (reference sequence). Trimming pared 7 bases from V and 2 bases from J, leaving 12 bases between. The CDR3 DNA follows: TGTGCCAGCACCGAGCTAAACCCCTACGAGCAGTACTTC. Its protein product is CASTELNPYEQYF.

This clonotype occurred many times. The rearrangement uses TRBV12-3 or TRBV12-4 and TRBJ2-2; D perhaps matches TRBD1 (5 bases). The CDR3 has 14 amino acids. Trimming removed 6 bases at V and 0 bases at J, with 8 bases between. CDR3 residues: CASSQDTNTGELFF. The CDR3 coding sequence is TGTGCCAGCAGCCAGGACACGAACACCGGGGAGCTGTTTTTT.

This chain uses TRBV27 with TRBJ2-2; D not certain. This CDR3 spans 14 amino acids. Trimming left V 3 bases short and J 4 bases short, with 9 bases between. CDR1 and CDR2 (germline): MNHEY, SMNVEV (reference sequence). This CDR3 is CASSLLQSTGELFF. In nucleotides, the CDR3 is TGTGCCAGCAGTTTGTTACAGTCCACCGGGGAGCTGTTTTTT.

The CDR3 here is CASSPRTVTDTQYF. The CDR3 nucleotides read TGTGCCAGCAGTCCGCGGACAGTCACAGATACGCAGTATTTT. This chain connects TRBV27 to TRBJ2-3; a possible D gene is TRBD1 (6 bases). With 5 bases removed from V and 2 bases from J, the gap between germline ends came to 11 bases. Germline-derived CDR1 and CDR2 are MNHEY and SMNVEV (reference sequence). The CDR3 contains 14 residues.

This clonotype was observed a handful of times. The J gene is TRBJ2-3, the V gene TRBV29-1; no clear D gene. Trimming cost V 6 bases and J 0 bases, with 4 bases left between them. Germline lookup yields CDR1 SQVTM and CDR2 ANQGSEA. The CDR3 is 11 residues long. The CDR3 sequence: CSVPSTDTQYF. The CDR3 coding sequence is TGCAGCGTGCCGAGCACAGATACGCAGTATTTT.

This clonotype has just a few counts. This CDR3 reads CASSTQGGEQFF. CDR3 coding DNA: TGTGCCAGCAGTACGCAGGGGGGTGAGCAGTTCTTC. This chain joins TRBV27 and TRBJ2-1; possibly TRBD1 for D (7 bases). Germline CDR1 is MNHEY and CDR2 is SMNVEV (reference sequence). V dropped 5 bases and J dropped 9 bases, with 11 bases sitting between them. The CDR3 runs to 12 residues.

In nucleotides, the CDR3 is TGTGCCAGCAGTAAAATAGCGGGAGGTGTCTACAATGAGCAGTTCTTC. It specifies CASSKIAGGVYNEQFF. The chain is built from TRBV6-1 and TRBJ2-1, with 10 bases fitting TRBD2. CDR1 and CDR2 (germline): MNHNS, SASEGT. J gave up 3 bases and V 5 bases, and 7 bases lay outside the gene matches. The CDR3 contains 16 residues.

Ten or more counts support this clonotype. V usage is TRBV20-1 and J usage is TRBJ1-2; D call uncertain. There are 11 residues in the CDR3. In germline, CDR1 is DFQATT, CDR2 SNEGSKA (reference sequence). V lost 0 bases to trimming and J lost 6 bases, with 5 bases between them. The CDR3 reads CSARDTDGYTF. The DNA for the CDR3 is TGCAGTGCTAGAGATACAGATGGCTACACCTTC.

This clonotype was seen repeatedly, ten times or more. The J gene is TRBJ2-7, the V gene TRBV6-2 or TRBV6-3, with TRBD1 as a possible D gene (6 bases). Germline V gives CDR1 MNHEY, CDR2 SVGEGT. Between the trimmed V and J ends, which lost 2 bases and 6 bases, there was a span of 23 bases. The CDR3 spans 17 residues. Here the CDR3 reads CASSYTPGQLPISEQYF. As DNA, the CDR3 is TGTGCCAGCAGTTACACCCCTGGACAGCTCCCCATCAGCGAGCAGTACTTC.

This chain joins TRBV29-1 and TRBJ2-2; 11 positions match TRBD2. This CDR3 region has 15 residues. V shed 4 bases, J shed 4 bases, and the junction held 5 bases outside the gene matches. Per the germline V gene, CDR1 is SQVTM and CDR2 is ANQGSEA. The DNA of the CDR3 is TGCAGCGTTGCTTGGACTAGCGGGCTCACCGGGGAGCTGTTTTTT. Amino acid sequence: CSVAWTSGLTGELFF.

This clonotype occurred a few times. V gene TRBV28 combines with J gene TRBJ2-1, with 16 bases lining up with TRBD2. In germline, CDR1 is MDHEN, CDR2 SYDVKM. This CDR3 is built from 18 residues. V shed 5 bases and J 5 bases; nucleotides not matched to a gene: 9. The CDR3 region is CASSQLGLAGGGNNEQFF. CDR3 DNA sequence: TGTGCCAGCAGTCAACTGGGACTAGCGGGAGGGGGGAACAATGAGCAGTTCTTC.

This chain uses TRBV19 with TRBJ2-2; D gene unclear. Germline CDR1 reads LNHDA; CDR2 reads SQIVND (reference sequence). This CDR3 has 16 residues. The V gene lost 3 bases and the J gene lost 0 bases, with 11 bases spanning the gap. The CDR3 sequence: CASSIWVEANTGELFF. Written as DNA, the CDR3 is TGTGCCAGTAGTATTTGGGTGGAAGCGAACACCGGGGAGCTGTTTTTT.

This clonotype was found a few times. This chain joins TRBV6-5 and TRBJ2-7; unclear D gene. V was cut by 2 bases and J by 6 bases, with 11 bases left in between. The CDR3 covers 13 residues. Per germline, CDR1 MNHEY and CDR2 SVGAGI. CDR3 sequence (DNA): TGTGCCAGCAGTTACGCCGTCCGGAGCGAGCAGTACTTC. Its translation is CASSYAVRSEQYF.

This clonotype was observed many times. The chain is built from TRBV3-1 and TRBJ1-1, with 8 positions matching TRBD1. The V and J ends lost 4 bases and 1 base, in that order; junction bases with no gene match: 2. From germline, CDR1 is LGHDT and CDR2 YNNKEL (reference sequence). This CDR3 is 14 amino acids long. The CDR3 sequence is CASSPQGANTEAFF. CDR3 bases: TGTGCCAGCAGCCCCCAGGGGGCGAACACTGAAGCTTTCTTT.

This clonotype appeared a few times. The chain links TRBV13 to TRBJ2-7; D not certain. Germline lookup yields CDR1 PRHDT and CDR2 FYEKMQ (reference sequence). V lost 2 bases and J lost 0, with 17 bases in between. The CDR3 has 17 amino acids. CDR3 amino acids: CASSLSAPDSNSYEQYF. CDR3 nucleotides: TGTGCCAGCAGCTTATCGGCCCCCGACTCGAACTCCTACGAGCAGTACTTC.

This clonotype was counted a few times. The CDR3: CASSGYEGPLNEQFF. DNA for the CDR3: TGTGCCAGCAGTGGCTATGAGGGGCCTCTCAATGAGCAGTTCTTC. J is TRBJ2-1 and V is TRBV6-1; D possibly uses TRBD1 or TRBD2 (5 bases each). The length of the CDR3 is 15 residues. Per the germline V gene, CDR1 is MNHNS and CDR2 is SASEGT. V lost 4 bases, J lost 6 bases, and 16 bases lay in between.

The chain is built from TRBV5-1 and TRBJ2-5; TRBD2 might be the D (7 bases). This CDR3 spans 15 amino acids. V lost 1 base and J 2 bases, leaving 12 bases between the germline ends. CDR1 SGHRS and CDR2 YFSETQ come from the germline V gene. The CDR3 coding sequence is TGCGCCAGCAGCTTGTCGGGGGGCCGACAAGAGACCCAGTACTTC. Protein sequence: CASSLSGGRQETQYF.

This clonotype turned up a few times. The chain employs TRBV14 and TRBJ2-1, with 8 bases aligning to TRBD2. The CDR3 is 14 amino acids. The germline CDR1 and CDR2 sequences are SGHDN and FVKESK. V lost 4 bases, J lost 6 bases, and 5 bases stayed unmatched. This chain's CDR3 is CASSPAGVFNEQFF. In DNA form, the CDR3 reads TGTGCCAGCAGCCCAGCGGGAGTCTTCAATGAGCAGTTCTTC.

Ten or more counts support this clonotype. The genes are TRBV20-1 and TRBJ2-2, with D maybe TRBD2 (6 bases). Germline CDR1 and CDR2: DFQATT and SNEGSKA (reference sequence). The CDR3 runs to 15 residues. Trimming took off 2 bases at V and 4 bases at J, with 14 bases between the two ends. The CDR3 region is CSARSRDSLTGELFF. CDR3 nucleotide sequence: TGCAGTGCTAGATCCCGGGACTCCCTCACCGGGGAGCTGTTTTTT.

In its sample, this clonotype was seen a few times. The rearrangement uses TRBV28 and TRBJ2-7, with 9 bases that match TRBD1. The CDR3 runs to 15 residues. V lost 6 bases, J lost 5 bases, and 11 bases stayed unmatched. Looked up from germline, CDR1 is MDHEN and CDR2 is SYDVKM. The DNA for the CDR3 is TGTGCCAGCAGACCACCACACAGGGGGCGGAACGAGCAGTACTTC. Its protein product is CASRPPHRGRNEQYF.

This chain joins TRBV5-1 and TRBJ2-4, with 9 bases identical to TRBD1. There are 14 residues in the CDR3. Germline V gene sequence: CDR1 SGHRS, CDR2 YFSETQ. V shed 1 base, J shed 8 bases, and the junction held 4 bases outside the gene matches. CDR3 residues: CASSLTGGFDIQYF. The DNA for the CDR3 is TGCGCCAGCAGCTTGACAGGGGGCTTTGACATTCAGTACTTC.

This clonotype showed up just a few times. The CDR3 nucleotides read TGTGCCACCAGCACCTTAGCGAAATCCTACAATGAGCAGTTCTTC. Amino acids: CATSTLAKSYNEQFF. The chain couples TRBV15 to TRBJ2-1; D might be TRBD2 (5 bases). In germline, CDR1 is LNHNV, CDR2 YYDKDF (reference sequence). The CDR3 is made up of 15 amino acids. V dropped 4 bases and J dropped 1 base, with 11 bases sitting between them. The full variable domain, in which reference TRBV15 and TRBJ2-1 provide the parts outside the CDR3, is DAMVIQNPRYQVTQFGKPVTLSCSQTLNHNVMYWYQQKSSQAPKLLFHYYDKDFNNEADTPDNFQSRRPNTSFCFLDIRSPGLGDTAMYLCATSTLAKSYNEQFFGPGTRLTVL.

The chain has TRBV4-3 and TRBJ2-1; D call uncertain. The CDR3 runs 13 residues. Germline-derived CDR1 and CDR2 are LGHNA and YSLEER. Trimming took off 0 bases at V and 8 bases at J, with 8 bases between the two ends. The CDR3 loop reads CASSQERSHEQFF. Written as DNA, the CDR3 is TGCGCCAGCAGCCAAGAGCGGTCCCATGAGCAGTTCTTC.

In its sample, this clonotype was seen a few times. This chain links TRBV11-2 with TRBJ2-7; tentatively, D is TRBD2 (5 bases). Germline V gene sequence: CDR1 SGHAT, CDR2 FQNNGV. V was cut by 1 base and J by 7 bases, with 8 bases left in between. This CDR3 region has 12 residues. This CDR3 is CASSLGQREQYF. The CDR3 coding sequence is TGTGCCAGCAGCTTAGGCCAGCGGGAGCAGTACTTC.

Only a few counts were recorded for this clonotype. CDR3 sequence (DNA): TGTGCCAGCAGCCCTCCCAACCTAAGGACTAGCGGGGGGCGAGATACGCAGTATTTT. Its translation: CASSPPNLRTSGGRDTQYF. The chain uses TRBV11-1 and TRBJ2-3; 14 bases are shared with TRBD2. Germline lookup yields CDR1 SGHAT and CDR2 FQDESV (reference sequence). This CDR3 contains 19 residues. Trimming removed 5 bases from V and 5 bases from J; junction bases left unmatched: 15.